This T cell receptor beta chain originates from a study of control samples from healthy donors and cancer patients. Sequenced by immunoSEQ multiplex PCR; TCRdb stores in-frame clones only, minus some. The repertoire holds 150,000 or so clones, with around 94% as singletons. CDR1 SGHNT and CDR2 YYREEE come from the germline V gene (reference sequence). The CDR3 is 15 amino acids. V lost 3 bases and J lost 2, with 12 bases in between. The chain is built from TRBV5-4 and TRBJ2-1; D possibly uses TRBD1 or TRBD2 (6 bases each). The source material was PBMCs. The TCR sequence derives from a man aged 55-75 years with colorectal cancer. CDR3 in amino acids: CASSYWGAAYNEQFF. The CDR3 DNA is TGTGCCAGCAGCTACTGGGGGGCCGCCTACAATGAGCAGTTCTTC. Full variable domain (missing parts from reference TRBV5-4 and TRBJ2-1): ETGVTQSPTHLIKTRGQQVTLRCSSQSGHNTVSWYQQALGQGPQFIFQYYREEENGRGNFPPRFSGLQFPNYSSELNVNALELDDSALYLCASSYWGAAYNEQFFGPGTRLTVL.